These T cell receptor beta chains were read from a single sample in a study of T cell changes during pregnancy in multiple sclerosis. TCRdb's table, derived via immunoSEQ multiplex PCR, lists solely in-frame clones and lacks some. Found here are 60,000 to 85,000 clones, 91% of them singletons; the top ten hold roughly 2%. Sequencing used peripheral blood, obtained in the first trimester of pregnancy. The source of these receptors is a female donor with multiple sclerosis, enrolled in a pregnancy study. Each CDR3 is given without its conserved first and last residue.

TRBJ1-5,TRBV19,ASSIRGSGNQPQH
TRBJ1-2,TRBV30,AWTLSPSGVGYT
TRBJ2-5,TRBV6-1,ASSELAGGQETQY
TRBJ2-1,TRBV11-3,ASSFGGESYNEQF
TRBJ2-3,TRBV7-3,ASSPVRGGGPDTQY
TRBJ1-2,TRBV19,ASRKPGQGDGYT
TRBJ2-7,TRBV4-1,ASSQALAGLATYEQY
TRBJ2-1,TRBV9,ASSFRRTGTSGTYEQF
TRBJ2-2,TRBV9,ASSVSHGRANTGELF
TRBJ2-3,TRBV27,ASSLFGIDTQY
TRBJ2-1,TRBV4-2,ASSQEVLTYNEQF
TRBJ1-5,TRBV28,ASRTTGNQPQH
TRBJ2-7,TRBV7-9,ASSLPVPYEQY
TRBJ2-3,TRBV27,ASNYGTTNTQY
TRBJ1-4,TRBV19,ASRSVTGGSEKLF
TRBJ1-1,TRBV11-1,ASSLEGTMNTEAF
TRBJ2-7,TRBV19,ASSMGGVGYEQY
TRBJ2-7,TRBV9,ASSVGRGRGDASFYEQY
TRBJ1-4,TRBV16,ASSLMGQGTIPNEKLF
TRBJ2-5,TRBV5-8,ASSLPRWGGGETQY
TRBJ2-2,TRBV6-1,ASSGLAGGPGELF
TRBJ2-1,TRBV5-1,ASSLGLNNEQF
TRBJ1-2,TRBV30,AWSVRSDANYGYT
TRBJ1-3,TRBV9,ASSVDGGAENTIY
TRBJ1-4,TRBV5-1,ASSGTDRANEKLF
TRBJ1-5,TRBV6-1,ASSQRADQPQH
TRBJ2-7,TRBV7-2,ASSLVSGQGSYEQY
TRBJ1-1,TRBV7-9,ASSLRQQGTEAF
TRBJ2-5,TRBV19,ASSMGGGRAKETQY
TRBJ1-4,TRBV4-1,ASSHLKRQGGAEKLF
TRBJ2-5,TRBV4-1,ASSPSPGTGIETQY
TRBJ2-4,TRBV19,ASSAGRSIQY
TRBJ2-5,TRBV29-1,SVDYLRAETQY
TRBJ1-2,TRBV5-4,ASRLDPGDGYGYT
TRBJ2-7,TRBV19,ASSNRGLTYEQY
TRBJ1-2,TRBV30,ALKGQANYGYT
TRBJ1-4,TRBV5-1,ASSLAAGSNEKLF
TRBJ1-6,TRBV18,ASSRLGQGTPLH
TRBJ2-1,TRBV6-5,ASSPQRVGRGEQF
TRBJ2-5,TRBV2,ASSRTGEETQY
TRBJ2-6,TRBV6-1,ASSGQGDSGANVLT
TRBJ1-1,TRBV7-9,ASSLEGTAEAF
TRBJ1-1,TRBV30,AWSPGLLNTEAF
TRBJ1-2,TRBV2,ASSAWTGNYGYT
TRBJ2-1,TRBV9,ASSVADRGSYNEQF
TRBJ2-1,TRBV9,ASSGGTSGNEQF
TRBJ2-7,TRBV4-2,ASSQELAGVWDEQY
TRBJ2-3,TRBV5-1,ASSLPRDRVDVPDTDTQY
TRBJ2-7,TRBV19,ASSQGHSTYEQY
TRBJ1-1,TRBV30,AWSQSAGTEAF
TRBJ2-3,TRBV4-2,ASSQGHSGGATDTQY